The next 14 T cell receptor beta chains were all read from a single sample in a study of blood T cell repertoires in COVID-19. TCRdb keeps only in-frame clones here, not all; method: immunoSEQ multiplex PCR. The data contain 150,000 to 200,000 clones, more than 75% of them singletons. Sequencing was performed on peripheral blood. The receptors here all came from a man aged 60 to 75 with active or convalescent COVID-19.

V usage is TRBV5-1 and J usage is TRBJ1-1; no reliable D call. CDR1 is SGHRS and CDR2 is YFSETQ in the germline V gene. The CDR3 spans 16 residues. Trimming cost V 4 bases and J 0 bases, with 16 bases left between them. The CDR3 sequence: CASSLDQAALNTEAFF. The CDR3 bases are TGCGCCAGCAGCCTTGACCAGGCCGCCTTGAACACTGAAGCTTTCTTT. The full variable domain, in which reference TRBV5-1 and TRBJ1-1 provide the parts outside the CDR3, is KAGVTQTPRYLIKTRGQQVTLSCSPISGHRSVSWYQQTPGQGLQFLFEYFSETQRNKGNFPGRFSGRQFSNSRSEMNVSTLELGDSALYLCASSLDQAALNTEAFFGQGTRLTVV.

The chain uses TRBV3-1 (or the pseudogene TRBV3-2) and TRBJ2-1; the match to TRBD2 covers 7 bases. The CDR3 loop spans 16 amino acids. In germline, CDR1 is LGHDT, CDR2 YNNKEL (reference sequence). Trimming removed 0 bases from V and 6 bases from J; junction bases left unmatched: 8. The CDR3 DNA is TGTGCCAGCAGCCAAGATTCCAGCGGGATTGGCAATGAGCAGTTCTTC. Translated, it gives CASSQDSSGIGNEQFF.

The rearrangement joins TRBV6-5 to TRBJ1-1; 7 bases match TRBD1. CDR3 size: 13 residues. Unmatched junction bases numbered 3, after V lost 6 bases and J lost 2 bases. Germline V lookup: CDR1 MNHEY, CDR2 SVGAGI. CDR3 DNA sequence: TGTGCCAGCAGCCGGGACAGCAACACTGAAGCTTTCTTT. Its translation: CASSRDSNTEAFF.

The genes are TRBV15 and TRBJ2-7; D is possibly TRBD2 (5 bases). Deletions cut 5 bases from V and 2 bases from J, with 16 bases between. The germline V gene has CDR1 LNHNV and CDR2 YYDKDF (reference sequence). The CDR3 extends over 15 amino acids. This CDR3 is CATSLIAGITYEQYF. The CDR3 DNA reads TGTGCCACCAGCCTGATCGCGGGCATAACCTACGAGCAGTACTTC.

The CDR3 reads CATSRWGPGQASSGNTIYF. Here the CDR3 DNA reads TGTGCCACCAGCAGATGGGGGCCCGGACAGGCCAGCTCTGGAAACACCATATATTTT. The chain couples TRBV15 to TRBJ1-3; TRBD1 matches 7 bases. Germline trimming cut 2 bases from V and 0 bases from J; bases unmatched to any gene: 13. Germline-derived CDR1 and CDR2 are LNHNV and YYDKDF (reference sequence). CDR3 length equals 19 residues.

This chain connects TRBV11-2 to TRBJ2-1; 10 bases line up with TRBD1. In germline, CDR1 is SGHAT, CDR2 FQNNGV. J lost 2 bases, V lost 5 bases, and 6 bases had no gene match. The CDR3 is 16 residues long. CDR3 sequence reads: CASSPRGQGTYNEQFF. In nucleotides, the CDR3 is TGTGCCAGCAGCCCGCGGGGACAGGGGACCTACAATGAGCAGTTCTTC.

The chain recombines TRBV5-4 with TRBJ2-7, with TRBD1 identical over 8 bases. The length of the CDR3 is 15 residues. Losses at the gene ends were 3 bases for V and 9 bases for J; bases not matched to a gene: 14. Looked up from germline, CDR1 is SGHNT and CDR2 is YYREEE (reference sequence). CDR3 sequence (DNA): TGTGCCAGCAGCTGGGCCGGGACAGGACCTAGGGGGCAGTACTTC. Translated, it gives CASSWAGTGPRGQYF.

J is TRBJ1-1 and V is TRBV5-1; 11 bases line up with TRBD1. V trimming: 0 bases; J trimming: 4 bases; junction bases outside the gene matches: 5. This CDR3 contains 16 residues. Germline loops: CDR1 SGHRS, CDR2 YFSETQ. The CDR3 DNA follows: TGCGCCAGCAGCTTGGCCGGACAGGGGGCGAGCACTGAAGCTTTCTTT. This translates into CASSLAGQGASTEAFF.

The rearrangement links TRBV6-5 to TRBJ2-3; D is undetermined. Germline lookup yields CDR1 MNHEY and CDR2 SVGAGI. There are 16 residues in the CDR3. Trimming pared 0 bases from V and 0 bases from J, leaving 10 bases between. CDR3 amino acids: CASSYSRRSSTDTQYF. CDR3 DNA sequence: TGTGCCAGCAGTTACTCCCGGAGATCTAGCACAGATACGCAGTATTTT.

This clone was seen just once. The V and J genes are TRBV5-1 and TRBJ1-2; TRBD1 agrees at 8 bases. J was trimmed by 5 bases and V by 3 bases; bases with no gene match: 6. This CDR3 is 14 amino acids long. Germline assignment: CDR1 SGHRS and CDR2 YFSETQ. The CDR3: CASSSWGQDYGYTF. CDR3 in DNA: TGCGCCAGCAGCTCATGGGGACAGGATTATGGCTACACCTTC. Supplemented by reference TRBV5-1 and TRBJ1-2, the full variable domain reads KAGVTQTPRYLIKTRGQQVTLSCSPISGHRSVSWYQQTPGQGLQFLFEYFSETQRNKGNFPGRFSGRQFSNSRSEMNVSTLELGDSALYLCASSSWGQDYGYTFGSGTRLTVV.

This chain connects TRBV27 to TRBJ1-2; D unclear. This CDR3 is 17 amino acids long. In germline, CDR1 is MNHEY, CDR2 SMNVEV (reference sequence). V lost 0 bases, J lost 8 bases, and 22 bases lay in between. The CDR3 loop reads CASSLSPRGGRKRGYTF. The CDR3 DNA sequence: TGTGCCAGCAGTTTATCTCCACGAGGAGGTCGAAAGAGAGGCTACACCTTC.

This chain uses TRBV7-9 with TRBJ1-3; D is undetermined. This CDR3 spans 14 amino acids. Germline-derived CDR1 and CDR2 are SEHNR and FQNEAQ (reference sequence). Trimming took 1 base from V and 1 from J, leaving 5 bases between them. The CDR3 coding sequence is TGTGCCAGCAGCTTAGGAGGGTCTGGAAACACCATATATTTT. Translation: CASSLGGSGNTIYF.

Only one count was recorded for this clone. V is TRBV5-4 and J is TRBJ2-7; 14 bases are a match to TRBD2. The V gene end was trimmed by 4 bases and the J gene end by 12 bases; junction bases not matched to a gene: 15. The CDR3 consists of 16 residues. Germline CDR1 reads SGHNT; CDR2 reads YYREEE (reference sequence). In DNA, the CDR3 is TGTGCCAGCAGCGCCGGGACTAGCGGGAGTCTTTATCCTCCGTACTTC. Translating gives CASSAGTSGSLYPPYF.

This chain joins TRBV20-1 and TRBJ1-2; D is unresolved. Germline CDR1 and CDR2: DFQATT and SNEGSKA (reference sequence). Trimming pared 3 bases from V and 4 bases from J, leaving 9 bases between. The CDR3 consists of 12 residues. CDR3 protein: CSASAVVYGYTF. The CDR3 DNA is TGCAGTGCTAGTGCCGTTGTCTATGGCTACACCTTC.